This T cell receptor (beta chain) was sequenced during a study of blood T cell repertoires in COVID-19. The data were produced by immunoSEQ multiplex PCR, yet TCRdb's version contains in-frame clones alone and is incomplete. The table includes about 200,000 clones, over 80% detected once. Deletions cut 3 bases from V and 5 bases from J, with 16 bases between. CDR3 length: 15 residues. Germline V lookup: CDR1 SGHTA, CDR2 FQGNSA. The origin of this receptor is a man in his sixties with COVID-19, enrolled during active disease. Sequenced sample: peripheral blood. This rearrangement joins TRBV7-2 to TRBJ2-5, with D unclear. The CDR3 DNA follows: TGTGCCAGCAGCTTTTTCGATGGCGGCGGTGAGACCCAGTACTTC. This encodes CASSFFDGGGETQYF.